The 2 T cell receptor beta chains listed next were all sequenced from one sample in a study of siplizumab effects on memory and regulatory T cells. The repertoire was sequenced with immunoSEQ multiplex PCR; TCRdb's copy has only in-frame clones and lacks some. Here the sample spans approximately 20,000 clones, approximately 40% being singletons. Mixed lymphocyte reaction cells underwent about six days of coculture at 37°C. Antigen specificity for these receptors is unknown. Sequencing was done on a sample of CFSE-low (dividing) CD4+ T cells sorted from an allogeneic mixed lymphocyte reaction. The origin of the receptors is a human donor in good health; the cells came from an allogeneic mixed lymphocyte reaction. Some clones in this sample may be carry-over from other donors' samples.

This clone showed up just a few times. The chain carries TRBV7-3 and TRBJ2-3; TRBD2 is a possible D gene (6 bases). Per germline, CDR1 SGHTA and CDR2 FQGTGA. This CDR3 has 12 amino acids. Trimming removed 6 bases from V and 5 bases from J, with 9 bases in between. CDR3 sequence: CASSGGGDTQYF. The CDR3 DNA reads as TGTGCCAGCAGTGGGGGAGGAGATACGCAGTATTTT. Combining the CDR3 with reference TRBV7-3 and TRBJ2-3 gives the whole variable domain GAGVSQTPSNKVTEKGKYVELRCDPISGHTALYWYRQSLGQGPEFLIYFQGTGAADDSGLPNDRFFAVRPEGSVSTLKIQRTERGDSAVYLCASSGGGDTQYFGPGTRLTVL.

This chain uses TRBV5-6 with TRBJ1-1; D remains ambiguous. Trimming cost V 3 bases and J 0 bases, with 6 bases left between them. This CDR3 contains 13 residues. Germline V gene sequence: CDR1 SGHDT, CDR2 YYEEEE. The CDR3 spells CASSSQMNTEAFF. The CDR3 region has the DNA TGTGCCAGCAGCTCACAGATGAACACTGAAGCTTTCTTT.